This T cell receptor beta chain was recovered during a study of blood T cell repertoires in COVID-19. For the study at large: Samples came from the United States, Italy and Spain, spanning acute and convalescent COVID-19. T cells, B-cell-depleted T cells, or PBMCs provided the cDNA or gDNA that served as material.

Under the authors' procedure: Scientists estimated how many nucleated cells there were by amplifying reference gene primers. Method: immunoSEQ multiplex PCR; TCRdb's copy keeps in-frame clones and lacks some. V and J calls and clone size are copied from that table; D and trimming were computed from the DNA. This table holds around 64,000 clones, 79% found once. V dropped 4 bases and J dropped 0; count of bases not matched to a gene: 6. The CDR3 is 16 residues long. Per the germline V gene, CDR1 is SGHNT and CDR2 is YYREEE (reference sequence). The clonotype was recovered from a man in his sixties with acute or convalescent COVID-19. Sample: peripheral blood. The chain employs TRBV5-4 and TRBJ1-3, with TRBD1 matching over 8 bases. CDR3 loop: CASSAGQGFSGNTIYF. The CDR3 DNA is TGTGCCAGCAGCGCAGGACAGGGCTTCTCTGGAAACACCATATATTTT.